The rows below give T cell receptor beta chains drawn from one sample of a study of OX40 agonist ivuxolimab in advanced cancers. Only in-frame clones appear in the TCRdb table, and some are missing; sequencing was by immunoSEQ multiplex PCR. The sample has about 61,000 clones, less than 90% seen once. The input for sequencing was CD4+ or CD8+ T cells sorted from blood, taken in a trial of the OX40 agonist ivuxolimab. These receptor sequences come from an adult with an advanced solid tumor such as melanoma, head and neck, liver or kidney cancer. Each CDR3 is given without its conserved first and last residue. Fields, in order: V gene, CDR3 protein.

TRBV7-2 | ASSLGRDRVTKNIQY
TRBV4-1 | ASSQMDLGFNYGYT
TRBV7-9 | ASSRSDRDSYEQY
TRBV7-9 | ASSLGQNTEAF
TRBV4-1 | ASSQGRDSVYQPQH
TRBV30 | AWSVTTGSQPQH
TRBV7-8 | ASSLSSVHADTQY
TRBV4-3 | ASSQGLPGSSMNNSPLH
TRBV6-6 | ASSLGGYGYT
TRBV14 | ASSPRRTSGLTDTQY